Listed below are T cell receptor beta chains from one sample, sequenced in a study of blood T cell repertoires in COVID-19. Data came from immunoSEQ multiplex PCR; TCRdb stores just in-frame clones and leaves some out. The table records around 110,000 clones, about 89% of them present only once. The sample taken for sequencing was peripheral blood. The receptor source for this set is a man aged 40-49 years with acute or convalescent COVID-19. Each CDR3 is given with its conserved first and last residue. A D gene is named only where the DNA matches it firmly. The size field is filled for only some rows; it gives once, few, many or a size class.

d_call,v_call,j_call,cdr3_length,clone_size,cdr3_nt,cdr3_aa
-,TRBV6-1,TRBJ2-7,14,few,TGTGCCAGCAGTGAAACGGACAGAACCTACGAGCAGTACTTC,CASSETDRTYEQYF
-,TRBV6-5,TRBJ2-7,13,-,TGTGCCAGCAGAGGGGGGGTGGTTCACGAGCAGTACTTC,CASRGGVVHEQYF
TRBD1,TRBV7-9,TRBJ1-4,14,-,TGTGCCAGCAGCTTCGGACAGGGCCGCGAAAAACTGTTTTTT,CASSFGQGREKLFF
-,TRBV4-2,TRBJ2-7,15,-,TGTGCCAGCAGCCCATCCGTGGACTTCCCCTACGAGCAGTACTTC,CASSPSVDFPYEQYF
TRBD1,TRBV13,TRBJ1-5,15,-,TGTGCCAGCAGCTTGGGGGACAGGGCAAATCAGCCCCAGCATTTT,CASSLGDRANQPQHF
TRBD1,TRBV3-1/TRBV3-2,TRBJ2-3,17,-,TGTGCCAGCAGCCATGGGACAGGGTTTCACAGCACAGATACGCAGTATTTT,CASSHGTGFHSTDTQYF
-,TRBV6-1,TRBJ2-7,15,-,TGTGCCAGCAGTGAAGCGCTCTCAGGGCGGTACGAGCAGTACTTC,CASSEALSGRYEQYF
-,TRBV30,TRBJ2-4,14,-,TGTGCCTGGAGTCCGGGGGAATTCTCAAACATTCAGTACTTC,CAWSPGEFSNIQYF
-,TRBV18,TRBJ2-1,15,-,TGTGCCAGCTCACCACCTAGCTTCTATTACAATGAGCAGTTCTTC,CASSPPSFYYNEQFF
-,TRBV7-9,TRBJ1-5,13,-,TGTGCCAGCAGCTATTCGCAGGATCAGCCCCAGCATTTT,CASSYSQDQPQHF
TRBD1,TRBV11-2,TRBJ1-2,16,-,TGTGCCAGCAGCTTAATGGGGACAGGCAACCATTATGGCTACACCTTC,CASSLMGTGNHYGYTF
TRBD1,TRBV19,TRBJ1-1,17,few,TGTGCCAGTACTGTGGGACAGGGGGCTCTCGGGAACACTGAAGCTTTCTTT,CASTVGQGALGNTEAFF
-,TRBV6-2/TRBV6-3,TRBJ2-5,16,-,TGTGCCAGCAGTTACTCGACCGGGAGAGGCCAAGAGACCCAGTACTTC,CASSYSTGRGQETQYF
-,TRBV27,TRBJ2-7,13,-,TGTGCCAGCAGTTTTAGGCAGGCCTACGAGCAGTACTTC,CASSFRQAYEQYF
-,TRBV12-5,TRBJ1-4,12,-,TGTGCTAGTGGTTCACCAGGGGCTCCGCTGTTTTTT,CASGSPGAPLFF
-,TRBV20-1,TRBJ2-7,13,-,TGCAGTGCTAGTTCCGCGGCGGGCTACGAGCAGTACTTC,CSASSAAGYEQYF
TRBD1,TRBV27,TRBJ1-3,14,-,TGTGCCAGCAGGGGGACAGGGGCTGGAAACACCATATATTTT,CASRGTGAGNTIYF